One sample yielded the 31 T cell receptor beta chains listed below, sequenced in a study of blood T cell repertoires in COVID-19 (dated by TCRdb to 2018 to 2021). The method behind the library was the immunoSEQ multiplex PCR assay. Here the immuneACCESS table is served through TCRdb, limited to in-frame sequences with V and J called. Missing clones are a known gap in these copies; in checked studies unresolved V genes cover under half, and the rest lacks a known reason. Here the sample has some 40,000 clones; approximately 90% occur a single time. The leading ten clones occupy 0.37% of the sample. The sequencing sample was made of peripheral blood. These receptor sequences come from a man aged 45-65 years with COVID-19, enrolled during active disease.

This clone was seen once. The chain is built from TRBV5-3 and TRBJ1-6; 7 positions match TRBD1. TRBV5-3 is an open reading frame, and its role is uncertain. This CDR3 has 15 amino acids. V lost 4 bases to trimming and J lost 7 bases; unmatched junction nucleotides: 8. CDR3 in amino acids: CARSPWGTVNSPLHF. The CDR3 region has the DNA TGTGCCAGAAGCCCCTGGGGGACAGTCAATTCACCCCTCCACTTT.

The V and J genes are TRBV30 and TRBJ1-1; D unclear. V lost 2 bases and J lost 1, with 5 bases in between. Germline V CDR1 and CDR2: GTSNPN, SVGIG (reference sequence). This CDR3 has 12 residues. DNA of the CDR3: TGTGCCTGGAGTTCGGGGAACACTGAAGCTTTCTTT. This sequence encodes CAWSSGNTEAFF.

The genes are TRBV3-1 (or the pseudogene TRBV3-2) and TRBJ1-3; D is unclear. V lost 4 bases and J 0 bases, leaving 13 bases between the germline ends. Germline V gene lookup returns CDR1 LGHDT and CDR2 YNNKEL (reference sequence). This CDR3 is 16 amino acids long. The CDR3 reads CASSPLLGSSGNTIYF. CDR3 bases: TGTGCCAGCAGCCCCCTTTTAGGGAGCTCTGGAAACACCATATATTTT.

The V and J genes are TRBV5-1 and TRBJ2-7; TRBD2 matches at 7 bases. The V and J ends lost 4 bases and 2 bases, in that order; junction bases with no gene match: 6. Germline CDR1 reads SGHRS; CDR2 reads YFSETQ. The CDR3 spans 14 residues. The CDR3 DNA follows: TGCGCCAGCAGCGGCGGGAGCCTGGCCTACGAGCAGTACTTC. Translation: CASSGGSLAYEQYF.

The chain links TRBV5-1 to TRBJ2-1; TRBD2 matches at 9 bases. J gave up 6 bases and V 1 base, and 5 bases lay outside the gene matches. CDR3 size: 15 residues. From germline, CDR1 is SGHRS and CDR2 YFSETQ. The CDR3 protein is CASSLLAGATNEQFF. The CDR3 DNA follows: TGCGCCAGCAGCTTGTTAGCGGGAGCGACCAATGAGCAGTTCTTC. Using reference TRBV5-1 and TRBJ2-1 for the parts outside the CDR3, the full variable domain is KAGVTQTPRYLIKTRGQQVTLSCSPISGHRSVSWYQQTPGQGLQFLFEYFSETQRNKGNFPGRFSGRQFSNSRSEMNVSTLELGDSALYLCASSLLAGATNEQFFGPGTRLTVL.

The chain couples TRBV19 to TRBJ1-4; weak D call: TRBD1 (5 bases). In germline, CDR1 is LNHDA, CDR2 SQIVND (reference sequence). The CDR3 sequence is 15 residues long. Trimming cost V 5 bases and J 5 bases, with 15 bases left between them. The CDR3 loop reads CASSQGTNGNEKLFF. The CDR3 DNA sequence: TGTGCCAGTAGTCAGGGTACCAACGGGAATGAAAAACTGTTTTTT.

CDR3 amino acids: CASSQVSRAGGGGNEQFF. The CDR3 region has the DNA TGTGCCAGCAGCCAAGTTTCTCGAGCGGGAGGGGGTGGCAATGAGCAGTTCTTC. The V call is TRBV4-2, the J call TRBJ2-1; 10 nucleotides align to TRBD2. There are 18 residues in the CDR3. CDR1 is LGHNA, CDR2 YNFKEQ, per germline. Germline trimming cut 1 base from V and 6 bases from J; bases unmatched to any gene: 12.

V usage is TRBV4-1 and J usage is TRBJ2-1, with 13 bases identical to TRBD2. J gave up 8 bases and V 4 bases, and 20 bases lay outside the gene matches. The germline V gene has CDR1 MGHRA and CDR2 YSYEKL. This CDR3 is built from 20 residues. The CDR3 nucleotides read TGCGCCAGCAGCCGCCCTTGGGGGTTACTAGCGGGAGGGCCAGGCGATGAGCAGTTCTTC. It codes for CASSRPWGLLAGGPGDEQFF.

The chain has TRBV5-1 and TRBJ2-1, with D possibly being TRBD2 (5 bases). This CDR3 region has 12 residues. Trimming removed 1 base from V and 9 bases from J, with 8 bases in between. Germline lookup yields CDR1 SGHRS and CDR2 YFSETQ. CDR3 nucleotides: TGCGCCAGCAGCTTGTACGGGGTTGAGCAGTTCTTC. It encodes CASSLYGVEQFF.

The CDR3 here is CATTGTSGPTYEQYF. Written as DNA, the CDR3 is TGTGCCACCACTGGGACTAGCGGGCCTACCTACGAGCAGTACTTC. The rearrangement links TRBV24-1 to TRBJ2-7; 12 nucleotides align to TRBD2. Germline V gene sequence: CDR1 KGHDR, CDR2 SFDVKD. V was clipped by 8 bases and J by 2 bases; unmatched bases: 6. This CDR3 comprises 15 residues.

CDR3 amino acids: CANLQGYLPIYYEQYF. The CDR3 DNA is TGCGCCAACCTACAGGGTTATCTACCCATCTACTACGAGCAGTACTTC. The rearrangement joins TRBV10-1 to TRBJ2-7, with a tentative D call TRBD1 (6 bases). The CDR3 runs 16 residues. Per the germline V gene, CDR1 is WNHNN and CDR2 is SYGVQD (reference sequence). Between the trimmed V and J ends, which lost 10 bases and 3 bases, there was a span of 25 bases.

The chain uses TRBV29-1 and TRBJ2-5; D perhaps matches TRBD1 (6 bases). Trimming took 3 bases from V and 2 from J, leaving 13 bases between them. The CDR3 totals 14 residues. CDR1 and CDR2 from the germline V gene are SQVTM and ANQGSEA. The CDR3 loop is CSVEGRGRQETQYF. As DNA, the CDR3 is TGCAGCGTTGAGGGCAGGGGAAGACAAGAGACCCAGTACTTC.

V is TRBV6-2 or TRBV6-3 and J is TRBJ2-5; the match to TRBD1 covers 9 bases. Unmatched junction bases numbered 6, after V lost 5 bases and J lost 5 bases. From germline, CDR1 is MNHEY and CDR2 SVGEGT. The CDR3 contains 14 residues. CDR3 sequence (DNA): TGTGCCAGCAGTCCGAACAGGGGGCCGGAGACCCAGTACTTC. Its protein product is CASSPNRGPETQYF.

The chain links TRBV5-5 to TRBJ2-3; 7 nucleotides match TRBD2. The CDR3 is made up of 18 amino acids. Germline CDR1 and CDR2: SGHKS and YYEKEE (reference sequence). The V gene end was trimmed by 3 bases and the J gene end by 0 bases; junction bases not matched to a gene: 13. The CDR3 sequence is CASSWVGGRFVSTDTQYF. The DNA of the CDR3 is TGTGCCAGCAGCTGGGTGGGAGGGCGTTTTGTGAGCACAGATACGCAGTATTTT.

J is TRBJ2-7 and V is TRBV27, with D possibly being TRBD2 (5 bases). Germline V lookup: CDR1 MNHEY, CDR2 SMNVEV (reference sequence). The CDR3 contains 14 residues. The V end lost 8 bases, the J end lost 0 bases, and 14 bases lay between the germline ends. DNA for the CDR3: TGTGCCAGCCGGGGTGCAGAAGACTCCTACGAGCAGTACTTC. It codes for CASRGAEDSYEQYF.

The chain uses TRBV7-2 and TRBJ2-5, with TRBD2 identical over 12 bases. Germline V gene data show CDR1 as SGHTA and CDR2 as FQGNSA. The CDR3 length is 15 residues. The junction had 1 base not matched to a gene; V was cut back by 1 base and J by 4 bases. In nucleotides, the CDR3 is TGTGCCAGCAGCTTAGGACTAGCGGGAGTAGAGACCCAGTACTTC. Its translation: CASSLGLAGVETQYF. The complete variable domain, with remaining parts taken from reference TRBV7-2 and TRBJ2-5, reads GAGVSQSPSNKVTEKGKDVELRCDPISGHTALYWYRQSLGQGLEFLIYFQGNSAPDKSGLPSDRFSAERTGGSVSTLTIQRTQQEDSAVYLCASSLGLAGVETQYFGPGTRLLVL.

The CDR3 nucleotides are TGTGCCACCAGTGATTTGGACAGGGGAATCAACACCGGGGAGCTGTTTTTT. Translated: CATSDLDRGINTGELFF. V is TRBV24-1 and J is TRBJ2-2; 8 positions agree with TRBD1. The CDR3 length is 17 residues. Germline V lookup: CDR1 KGHDR, CDR2 SFDVKD. V shed 0 bases and J 2 bases; nucleotides not matched to a gene: 4.

The V gene is TRBV2, the J gene TRBJ2-6; tentative D call: TRBD2 (6 bases). The CDR3 covers 18 residues. V was pared by 6 bases and J by 5 bases, with 23 bases between. Germline V lookup: CDR1 SNHLY, CDR2 FYNNEI. Here the CDR3 reads CASSPPGLGLLWANVLTF. The CDR3 DNA is TGTGCCAGCAGCCCCCCGGGACTCGGGCTTCTCTGGGCCAACGTCCTGACTTTC.

This chain joins TRBV10-3 and TRBJ2-2; 10 bases line up with TRBD1. There are 14 residues in the CDR3. The trim removed 7 bases at V and 5 bases at J, leaving 4 bases unmatched. The germline V gene encodes CDR1 ENHRY and CDR2 SYGVKD. The CDR3 spells CAIMGQGRTGELFF. The DNA of the CDR3 is TGTGCCATCATGGGACAGGGGAGGACCGGGGAGCTGTTTTTT.

V gene TRBV6-6 combines with J gene TRBJ2-7; a possible D gene is TRBD2 (5 bases). Per the germline V gene, CDR1 is MNHNY and CDR2 is SVGAGI (reference sequence). This CDR3 spans 14 amino acids. V dropped 2 bases and J dropped 0 bases, with 8 bases sitting between them. CDR3 in amino acids: CASSYGEFSYEQYF. CDR3 bases: TGTGCCAGCAGTTACGGGGAGTTCTCCTACGAGCAGTACTTC.

V gene TRBV6-2 or TRBV6-3 combines with J gene TRBJ1-1; D gene ambiguous. Trimming shortened V by 4 bases and J by 1 base, and 10 bases separated the two germline ends. The CDR3 length is 14 residues. CDR1 and CDR2 from the germline V gene are MNHEY and SVGEGT. Here the CDR3 DNA reads TGTGCCAGCAGTTGGAGTCAGAAGAACACTGAAGCTTTCTTT. Translated: CASSWSQKNTEAFF.

V is TRBV6-5 and J is TRBJ1-2; D is possibly TRBD1 (5 bases). With 0 bases removed from V and 5 bases from J, the gap between germline ends came to 13 bases. The CDR3 is 15 residues long. Germline CDR1 and CDR2: MNHEY and SVGAGI. DNA of the CDR3: TGTGCCAGCAGTTACTCTTCCAGGGTGGGGTATGGCTACACCTTC. This gives the protein CASSYSSRVGYGYTF.

This chain uses TRBV11-1 with TRBJ1-1, with a tentative D call TRBD1 (6 bases). The CDR3 consists of 16 residues. CDR1 is SGHAT and CDR2 is FQDESV in the germline V gene (reference sequence). The germline V and J ends were trimmed by 1 base and 1 base, with 13 bases remaining between them. The DNA of the CDR3 is TGTGCCAGCAGCTTAGGGACCGGGACAAGGAACACTGAAGCTTTCTTT. This encodes CASSLGTGTRNTEAFF.

The chain uses TRBV14 and TRBJ2-1; D possibly corresponds to TRBD2 (6 bases). V was clipped by 0 bases and J by 8 bases, with 17 bases between them. The CDR3 is 16 residues long. Germline CDR1 is SGHDN and CDR2 is FVKESK. The CDR3 coding sequence is TGTGCCAGCAGCCAAGATCGAACTAGCATGATTGATGAGCAGTTCTTC. It is translated as CASSQDRTSMIDEQFF.

V is TRBV3-1 (or the pseudogene TRBV3-2) and J is TRBJ1-1, with a possible D match to TRBD1 (5 bases). From germline, CDR1 is LGHDT and CDR2 YNNKEL (reference sequence). The CDR3 covers 13 residues. Trimming pared 4 bases from V and 7 bases from J, leaving 13 bases between. CDR3 DNA: TGTGCCAGCAGCCTCTCGGGGGGGAGTGAAGCTTTCTTT. Translating gives CASSLSGGSEAFF.

The chain carries TRBV6-5 and TRBJ1-2, with 7 bases matching TRBD1. V trimming: 8 bases; J trimming: 5 bases; junction bases outside the gene matches: 8. There are 13 residues in the CDR3. The germline CDR1 and CDR2 sequences are MNHEY and SVGAGI. The CDR3 nucleotides read TGTGCCAGCCGAACAGGGGTCGAGTATGGCTACACCTTC. Residues: CASRTGVEYGYTF.

About this clone: The junction and the germline gene differ at one end; a read error may be behind it. This chain links TRBV7-7 with TRBJ2-7, with unresolved D. CDR1 is SSHAT, CDR2 FNYEAQ, per germline (reference sequence). CDR3 size: 13 residues. The DNA for the CDR3 is TGTGCTAGCAGCCTCGACACGTATTCCGAGCAGTACTTC. Its protein product is CASSLDTYSEQYF.

This chain links TRBV6-5 with TRBJ1-2, with 10 bases aligning to TRBD1. The CDR3 is 13 residues long. Germline V gene data show CDR1 as MNHEY and CDR2 as SVGAGI. The CDR3 protein is CAVRQGAAGGYTF. CDR3 sequence (DNA): TGTGCAGTACGACAGGGGGCGGCGGGTGGCTACACCTTC.

The chain is built from TRBV6-6 and TRBJ1-4, with TRBD1 matching 10 bases. V gave up 5 bases and J gave up 7 bases; unmatched junction bases: 7. The germline gives CDR1 MNHNY, CDR2 SVGAGI (reference sequence). The CDR3 consists of 15 residues. Here the CDR3 DNA reads TGTGCCAGCAGTCTCGACAGGGGGCGTAGTGAAAAACTGTTTTTT. It yields the protein CASSLDRGRSEKLFF.

The CDR3 region has the DNA TGTGCCAGCAGGACTAGCGGGAATGAGCAGTTCTTC. This gives the protein CASRTSGNEQFF. This chain connects TRBV13 to TRBJ2-1, with TRBD2 matching over 10 bases. V trimming: 6 bases; J trimming: 7 bases; junction bases outside the gene matches: 0. The germline CDR1 and CDR2 sequences are PRHDT and FYEKMQ (reference sequence). There are 12 residues in the CDR3.

The J gene is TRBJ1-5, the V gene TRBV2; TRBD1 is a possible D gene (6 bases). CDR3 size: 13 residues. Trimming stripped 6 bases from V and 2 bases from J, with 8 bases between. Germline CDR1 SNHLY, CDR2 FYNNEI. CDR3 sequence (DNA): TGTGCCAGCAGGCGACAGGGCAATCAGCCCCAGCATTTT. Translated: CASRRQGNQPQHF.